Shown below are 18 T cell receptor beta chains from a single sample sequenced in a study of blood T cell repertoires in COVID-19. Generated by immunoSEQ multiplex PCR, the TCRdb table keeps only in-frame clones and is missing some. The sample holds some 150,000 clones; nearly 80% are singletons and the top ten take roughly 1.8%. Sequenced input: peripheral blood. The source of these receptors is a man older than 75 with acute or convalescent COVID-19.

Written as DNA, the CDR3 is TGTGCCAGCTCACCACCGATGAGCTCTGGAAACACCATATATTTT. This encodes CASSPPMSSGNTIYF. The chain links TRBV18 to TRBJ1-3; D is ambiguous. There are 15 residues in the CDR3. CDR1 and CDR2 from the germline V gene are KGHSH and LQKENI. The germline V and J ends were trimmed by 0 bases and 0 bases, with 6 bases remaining between them.

V and J are TRBV7-9 and TRBJ2-7; a weak D match, TRBD1 (5 bases). The CDR3 is made up of 13 amino acids. V lost 5 bases and J 0 bases, leaving 8 bases between the germline ends. Germline assignment: CDR1 SEHNR and CDR2 FQNEAQ (reference sequence). The chain's CDR3 is CASSARASYEQYV. For the CDR3, the DNA is TGTGCCAGCAGCGCCAGGGCCTCCTACGAGCAGTACGTC.

The rearrangement links TRBV5-6 to TRBJ2-5; 10 bases are shared with TRBD2. The CDR3 length is 19 residues. The germline CDR1 and CDR2 sequences are SGHDT and YYEEEE. The ends lost 4 bases at V and 4 bases at J; junction bases unmatched: 19. Here the CDR3 reads CASSDGLWGLAGAGETQYF. The CDR3 nucleotides read TGTGCCAGCAGCGACGGGCTCTGGGGCCTAGCGGGGGCGGGAGAGACCCAGTACTTC.

The V call is TRBV28, the J call TRBJ1-6, with D unclear. CDR3 length equals 14 residues. Trimming left V 6 bases short and J 5 bases short, with 11 bases between. Looked up from germline, CDR1 is MDHEN and CDR2 is SYDVKM. CDR3 sequence: CASRRQVNNSPLHF. The CDR3 DNA is TGTGCCAGCAGAAGACAAGTAAATAATTCACCCCTCCACTTT. Full variable domain (missing parts from reference TRBV28 and TRBJ1-6): DVKVTQSSRYLVKRTGEKVFLECVQDMDHENMFWYRQDPGLGLRLIYFSYDVKMKEKGDIPEGYSVSREKKERFSLILESASTNQTSMYLCASRRQVNNSPLHFGNGTRLTVT.

The V and J genes are TRBV7-3 and TRBJ1-1; no reliable D call. V lost 1 base, J lost 4 bases, and 10 bases lay in between. The CDR3 has 14 amino acids. CDR1 and CDR2 (germline): SGHTA, FQGTGA. CDR3 protein: CASSLRALSTEAFF. Here the CDR3 DNA reads TGTGCCAGCAGCTTAAGGGCATTGAGCACTGAAGCTTTCTTT.

The chain employs TRBV7-2 and TRBJ2-2, with TRBD2 matching over 11 bases. The CDR3 totals 15 residues. J gave up 5 bases and V 5 bases, and 4 bases lay outside the gene matches. Germline V lookup: CDR1 SGHTA, CDR2 FQGNSA. The CDR3 coding sequence is TGTGCCAGCAGCCCTCGACTAGCGGGGACCGGGGAGCTGTTTTTT. It yields the protein CASSPRLAGTGELFF. Filled out from reference TRBV7-2 and TRBJ2-2, the complete variable domain reads GAGVSQSPSNKVTEKGKDVELRCDPISGHTALYWYRQSLGQGLEFLIYFQGNSAPDKSGLPSDRFSAERTGGSVSTLTIQRTQQEDSAVYLCASSPRLAGTGELFFGEGSRLTVL.

This chain's CDR3 is CASSRRWAGGEQYF. The CDR3 region has the DNA TGTGCCAGCAGTCGCAGGTGGGCGGGGGGGGAGCAGTACTTC. This chain uses TRBV6-5 with TRBJ2-7; 9 bases agree with TRBD2. This CDR3 comprises 14 residues. V was clipped by 5 bases and J by 7 bases; unmatched bases: 9. Per germline, CDR1 MNHEY and CDR2 SVGAGI.

The CDR3 region is CASSLQGMNTEAFF. CDR3 nucleotide sequence: TGTGCCAGCAGCTTGCAGGGCATGAACACTGAAGCTTTCTTT. The rearrangement links TRBV5-6 to TRBJ1-1; maybe TRBD1 (5 bases). Looked up from germline, CDR1 is SGHDT and CDR2 is YYEEEE. V lost 1 base to trimming and J lost 0 bases, with 7 bases between them. The CDR3 has 14 residues.

V and J are TRBV19 and TRBJ1-1; the D gene is possibly TRBD1 (5 bases). V shed 7 bases and J shed 4 bases, with 19 bases lying between them. This CDR3 has 15 residues. Germline values: CDR1 LNHDA, CDR2 SQIVND (reference sequence). CDR3 residues: CASTRIGGMGTEAFF. The CDR3 DNA is TGTGCCAGTACCCGTATTGGGGGGATGGGCACTGAAGCTTTCTTT.

The V call is TRBV7-2, the J call TRBJ2-5; 7 bases align to TRBD2. CDR1 and CDR2 from the germline V gene are SGHTA and FQGNSA. Trimming removed 0 bases from V and 5 bases from J; junction bases left unmatched: 6. This CDR3 is built from 15 residues. The CDR3 nucleotides read TGTGCCAGCAGCTTAGCGGGGAGGGGAGCGGAGACCCAGTACTTC. This gives the protein CASSLAGRGAETQYF.

V and J are TRBV9 and TRBJ1-2, with 8 nucleotides matching TRBD1. Germline loops: CDR1 SGDLS, CDR2 YYNGEE. The CDR3 is made up of 16 amino acids. The V and J ends lost 4 bases and 2 bases, in that order; junction bases with no gene match: 10. The CDR3 DNA is TGTGCCAGCAGCCCCCGGACAGGGTTCCGGAACTATGGCTACACCTTC. Amino acid sequence: CASSPRTGFRNYGYTF.

The chain employs TRBV6-5 and TRBJ1-5; no reliable D call. Germline lookup yields CDR1 MNHEY and CDR2 SVGAGI. V lost 4 bases, J lost 0 bases, and 4 bases lay in between. The CDR3 is made up of 13 amino acids. The CDR3 loop reads CASSSYSNQPQHF. In DNA form, the CDR3 reads TGTGCCAGCAGTTCCTATAGCAATCAGCCCCAGCATTTT.

CDR3 residues: CASSVDRGVEQYF. Written as DNA, the CDR3 is TGCGCCAGCAGTGTGGACAGGGGGGTCGAGCAGTACTTC. V is TRBV10-2 and J is TRBJ2-7; 10 nucleotides agree with TRBD1. V shed 4 bases and J 6 bases; nucleotides not matched to a gene: 3. The CDR3 totals 13 residues. In germline, CDR1 is WSHSY, CDR2 SAAADI.

This clone showed up just once. The rearrangement links TRBV24-1 to TRBJ2-5, with TRBD1 matching over 8 bases. CDR1 and CDR2 (germline): KGHDR, SFDVKD. Trimming at V came to 5 bases and at J to 3 bases, leaving 4 bases not matched to a gene. The CDR3 loop spans 14 amino acids. CDR3 sequence (DNA): TGTGCCACCAGTGCCCTGGGACAGGAAGAGACCCAGTACTTC. It is translated as CATSALGQEETQYF.

The V and J genes are TRBV19 and TRBJ2-1; 11 bases match TRBD1. Germline lookup yields CDR1 LNHDA and CDR2 SQIVND (reference sequence). The V gene end was trimmed by 6 bases and the J gene end by 8 bases; junction bases not matched to a gene: 6. The CDR3 spans 14 residues. The CDR3 sequence is CASRRGQGAYEQFF. In DNA, the CDR3 is TGTGCCAGTAGGAGAGGACAGGGGGCCTATGAGCAGTTCTTC.

The CDR3 spells CASSSQRGFNVYNEQFF. DNA for the CDR3: TGTGCCAGCAGCAGTCAGAGGGGGTTTAACGTTTACAATGAGCAGTTCTTC. The chain carries TRBV7-2 and TRBJ2-1; D might be TRBD1 (6 bases). The CDR3 totals 17 residues. The germline V and J ends were trimmed by 5 bases and 4 bases, with 21 bases remaining between them. Germline values: CDR1 SGHTA, CDR2 FQGNSA.

V gene TRBV27 combines with J gene TRBJ1-2, with D perhaps matching TRBD1 (6 bases). CDR3 length: 15 residues. The ends were cut back, 2 bases at V and 2 bases at J, with 12 bases in the middle. Per germline, CDR1 MNHEY and CDR2 SMNVEV (reference sequence). The CDR3: CASSLMAGVNYGYTF. CDR3 in DNA: TGTGCCAGCAGTTTAATGGCAGGGGTCAACTATGGCTACACCTTC.

The rearrangement joins TRBV21-1 to TRBJ2-2; the tabulated D call, TRBD1, remains unverified against the DNA. TRBV21-1 is designated a pseudogene. This CDR3 contains 16 residues. CDR3 nucleotide sequence: TGTGCCAGCAGCAAACGGACAGGGGACCACACCGGGGAGCTGTTTTTT. Residues: CASSKRTGDHTGELFF.